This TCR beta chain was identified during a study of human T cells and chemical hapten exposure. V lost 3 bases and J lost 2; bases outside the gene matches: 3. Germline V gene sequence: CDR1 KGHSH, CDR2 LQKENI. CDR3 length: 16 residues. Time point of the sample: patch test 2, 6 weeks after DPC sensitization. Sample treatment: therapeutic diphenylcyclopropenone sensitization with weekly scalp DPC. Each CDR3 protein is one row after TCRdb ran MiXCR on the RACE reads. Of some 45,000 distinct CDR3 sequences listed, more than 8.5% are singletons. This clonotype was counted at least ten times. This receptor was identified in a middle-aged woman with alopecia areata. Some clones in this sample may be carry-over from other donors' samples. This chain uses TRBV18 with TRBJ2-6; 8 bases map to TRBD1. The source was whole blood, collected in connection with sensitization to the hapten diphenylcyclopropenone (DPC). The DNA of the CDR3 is TGTGCCAGCTCACCCCTGACAGGGGCTGGGGCCAACGTCCTGACTTTC. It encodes CASSPLTGAGANVLTF.